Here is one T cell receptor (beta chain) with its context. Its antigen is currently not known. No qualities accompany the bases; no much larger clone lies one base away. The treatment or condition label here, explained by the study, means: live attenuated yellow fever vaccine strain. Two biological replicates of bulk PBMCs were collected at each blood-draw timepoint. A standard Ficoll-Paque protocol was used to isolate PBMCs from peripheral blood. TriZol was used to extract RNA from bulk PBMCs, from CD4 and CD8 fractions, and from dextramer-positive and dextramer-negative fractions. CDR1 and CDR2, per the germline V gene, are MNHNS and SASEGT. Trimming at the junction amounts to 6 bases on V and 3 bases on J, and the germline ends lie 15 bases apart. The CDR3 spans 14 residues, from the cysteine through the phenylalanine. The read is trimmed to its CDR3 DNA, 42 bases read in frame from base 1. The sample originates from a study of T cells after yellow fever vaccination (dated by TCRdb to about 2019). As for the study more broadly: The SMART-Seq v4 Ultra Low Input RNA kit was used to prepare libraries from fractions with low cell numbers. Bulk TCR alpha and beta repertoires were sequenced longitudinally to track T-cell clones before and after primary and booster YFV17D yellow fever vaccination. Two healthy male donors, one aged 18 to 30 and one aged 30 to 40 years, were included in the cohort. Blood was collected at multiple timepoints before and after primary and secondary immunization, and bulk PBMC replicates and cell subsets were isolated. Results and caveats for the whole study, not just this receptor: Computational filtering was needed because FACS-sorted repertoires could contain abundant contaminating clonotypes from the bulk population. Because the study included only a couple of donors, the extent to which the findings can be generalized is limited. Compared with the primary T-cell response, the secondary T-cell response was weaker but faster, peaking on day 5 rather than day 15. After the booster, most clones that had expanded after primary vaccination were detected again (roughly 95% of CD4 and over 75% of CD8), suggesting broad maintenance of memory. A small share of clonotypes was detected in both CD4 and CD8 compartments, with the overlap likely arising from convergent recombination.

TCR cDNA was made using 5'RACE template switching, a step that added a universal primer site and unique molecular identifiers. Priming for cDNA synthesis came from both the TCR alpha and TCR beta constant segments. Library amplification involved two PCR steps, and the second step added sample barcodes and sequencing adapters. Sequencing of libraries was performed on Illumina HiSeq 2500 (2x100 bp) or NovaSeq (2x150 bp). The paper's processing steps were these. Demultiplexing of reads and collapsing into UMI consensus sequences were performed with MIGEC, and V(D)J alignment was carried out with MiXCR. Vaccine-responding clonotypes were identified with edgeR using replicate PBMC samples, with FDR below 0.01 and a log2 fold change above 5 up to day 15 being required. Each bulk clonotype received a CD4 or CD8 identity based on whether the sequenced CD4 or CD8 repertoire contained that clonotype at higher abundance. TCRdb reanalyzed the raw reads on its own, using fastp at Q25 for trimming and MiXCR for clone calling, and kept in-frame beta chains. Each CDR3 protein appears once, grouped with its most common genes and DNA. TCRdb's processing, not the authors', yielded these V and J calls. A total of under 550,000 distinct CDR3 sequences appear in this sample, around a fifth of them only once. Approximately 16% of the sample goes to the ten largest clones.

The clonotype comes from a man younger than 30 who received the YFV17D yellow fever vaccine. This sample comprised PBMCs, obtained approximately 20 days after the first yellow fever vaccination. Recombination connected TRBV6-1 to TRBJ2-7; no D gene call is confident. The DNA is TGTGCCAGCAGAATCCAGGCAGATAGCTACGAGCAGTACTTC. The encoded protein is CASRIQADSYEQYF.